Following are 25 T cell receptor beta chains from one sample sequenced in a study of Graves' ophthalmopathy and Graves' hyperthyroidism. Amplification targeted the TCR beta CDR3 regions, with RNA transcripts as the source material. Following a first-round RT-PCR that used HTBI primers, a second-round multiplex PCR was carried out. Via MiXCR, TCRdb re-called the multiplex PCR reads, giving one row per CDR3 protein. Among roughly 160,000 distinct CDR3 sequences listed, less than 45% were seen once. The material sequenced was peripheral blood. The source is a woman aged 40 to 50 with Graves' ophthalmopathy.

This clonotype turned up a few times. This chain uses TRBV7-2 with TRBJ2-5; D may correspond to TRBD1 or TRBD2 (5 bases each). Germline loops: CDR1 SGHTA, CDR2 FQGNSA. V lost 5 bases, J lost 5 bases, and 18 bases lay in between. The CDR3 runs to 15 residues. The CDR3 is CASSPSPRDGETQYF. The CDR3 DNA sequence: TGTGCCAGCAGCCCTAGTCCTAGGGACGGGGAGACCCAGTACTTC. Supplemented by reference TRBV7-2 and TRBJ2-5, the full variable domain reads GAGVSQSPSNKVTEKGKDVELRCDPISGHTALYWYRQSLGQGLEFLIYFQGNSAPDKSGLPSDRFSAERTGGSVSTLTIQRTQQEDSAVYLCASSPSPRDGETQYFGPGTRLLVL.

The genes are TRBV6-2 or TRBV6-3 and TRBJ1-2; 9 positions agree with TRBD1. The germline gives CDR1 MNHEY, CDR2 SVGEGT. The CDR3 has 14 residues. The ends lost 6 bases at V and 4 bases at J; junction bases unmatched: 6. In DNA form, the CDR3 reads TGTGCCAGCAGCTACAGGGGGCCCCTCTATGGCTACACCTTC. Its translation: CASSYRGPLYGYTF.

The chain combines TRBV12-3 or TRBV12-4 with TRBJ2-7; possibly TRBD1 for D (6 bases). The germline V and J ends were trimmed by 6 bases and 5 bases, with 14 bases remaining between them. This CDR3 has 13 residues. This CDR3 is CASSLNEGDEQYF. The CDR3 coding sequence is TGTGCCAGCAGCCTAAACGAGGGGGACGAGCAGTACTTC.

The sample holds many counts of this clonotype. The J gene is TRBJ2-7, the V gene TRBV7-8, with D perhaps TRBD1 (6 bases). Germline lookup yields CDR1 SGHVS and CDR2 FQNEAQ. Trimming removed 5 bases at V and 3 bases at J, with 14 bases between. This CDR3 contains 14 residues. As DNA, the CDR3 is TGTGCCAGCAGCCCCAAGGGGGTTATCTACGAGCAGTACTTC. Translating it yields CASSPKGVIYEQYF.

The table lists this clonotype with many counts. The gene calls are TRBV6-1 and TRBJ1-1; 9 nucleotides line up with TRBD1. V lost 6 bases, J lost 3 bases, and 2 bases stayed unmatched. The length of the CDR3 is 13 residues. Germline values: CDR1 MNHNS, CDR2 SASEGT. CDR3 sequence reads: CASRTGGYTEAFF. CDR3 coding DNA: TGTGCCAGCAGGACAGGGGGGTACACTGAAGCTTTCTTT.

This clonotype was seen more than once but under ten times. The rearrangement uses TRBV11-2 and TRBJ1-1; D gene unclear. The CDR3 totals 16 residues. Trimming took 2 bases from V and 1 from J, leaving 14 bases between them. Per the germline V gene, CDR1 is SGHAT and CDR2 is FQNNGV. CDR3 sequence reads: CASSLLAPGKNTEAFF. As DNA, the CDR3 is TGTGCCAGCAGCTTATTAGCCCCGGGGAAGAACACTGAAGCTTTCTTT.

The CDR3 DNA is TGTGCCAGCAGCCCTCCGGGACTAGGTAACTACGAGCAGTACTTC. Its protein is CASSPPGLGNYEQYF. The chain uses TRBV6-2 or TRBV6-3 and TRBJ2-7, with 8 bases matching TRBD2. CDR1 and CDR2 from the germline V gene are MNHEY and SVGEGT. After removal of 6 bases from V and 3 bases from J, the junction contained 10 bases not matched to a gene. The CDR3 covers 15 residues.

This clonotype was seen many times. This chain joins TRBV6-5 and TRBJ1-5, with a tentative D call TRBD1 (5 bases). Trimming cost V 10 bases and J 6 bases, with 16 bases left between them. CDR1 is MNHEY and CDR2 is SVGAGI in the germline V gene. The CDR3 extends over 13 amino acids. The CDR3 region has the DNA TGTGCCACCGCCATGCAGGGATTTCAGCCCCAGCATTTT. It codes for CATAMQGFQPQHF.

This clonotype was seen many times. V and J are TRBV20-1 and TRBJ2-2; D is possibly TRBD1 or TRBD2 (5 bases each). The CDR3 runs to 15 residues. CDR1 is DFQATT and CDR2 is SNEGSKA in the germline V gene (reference sequence). Between the trimmed V and J ends, which lost 1 base and 8 bases, there was a span of 17 bases. The CDR3 sequence is CSARVGTPNRGELFF. For the CDR3, the DNA is TGCAGTGCTAGAGTGGGGACGCCCAACAGGGGGGAGCTGTTTTTT.

The chain uses TRBV5-1 and TRBJ2-7, with 13 bases identical to TRBD2. Germline assignment: CDR1 SGHRS and CDR2 YFSETQ. The trim removed 0 bases at V and 2 bases at J, leaving 2 bases unmatched. This CDR3 comprises 16 residues. CDR3 sequence (DNA): TGCGCCAGCAGCTTGGGGGGGACTAGCGGGACCTACGAGCAGTACTTC. Translation: CASSLGGTSGTYEQYF.

This clonotype has a handful of counts. The CDR3 DNA reads as TGTGCCACCAGTGATTTGACCGACACCGGGGAGCTGTTTTTT. Amino acid sequence: CATSDLTDTGELFF. V usage is TRBV24-1 and J usage is TRBJ2-2; unclear D gene. Trimming left V 0 bases short and J 3 bases short, with 4 bases between. Per germline, CDR1 KGHDR and CDR2 SFDVKD. The CDR3 runs to 14 residues.

The J gene is TRBJ1-1, the V gene TRBV6-1; D remains unclear. The CDR3 runs to 10 residues. V lost 4 bases, J lost 11 bases, and 8 bases lay in between. Germline values: CDR1 MNHNS, CDR2 SASEGT. The CDR3 nucleotides read TGTGCCAGCAGTGCGAGGTCCGCTTTCTTT. Its translation: CASSARSAFF.

Many counts were recorded for this clonotype. This chain joins TRBV18 and TRBJ2-2, with TRBD1 matching 8 bases. V trimming: 2 bases; J trimming: 3 bases; junction bases outside the gene matches: 5. This CDR3 contains 16 residues. The germline gives CDR1 KGHSH, CDR2 LQKENI. CDR3: CASSPEDRGYTGELFF. CDR3 in DNA: TGTGCCAGCTCACCAGAAGACAGGGGATACACCGGGGAGCTGTTTTTT.

This chain uses TRBV6-4 with TRBJ1-1; 8 nucleotides agree with TRBD1. CDR3 size: 17 residues. The germline V gene has CDR1 MRHNA and CDR2 SNTAGT. V lost 8 bases, J lost 5 bases, and 19 bases stayed unmatched. The CDR3 sequence: CASRNAWDRTLGTEAFF. The CDR3 DNA follows: TGTGCCAGCCGTAACGCGTGGGACAGGACCTTAGGGACTGAAGCTTTCTTT.

The chain recombines TRBV25-1 with TRBJ1-1, with TRBD1 as a possible D gene (5 bases). V lost 3 bases and J 5 bases, leaving 10 bases between the germline ends. This CDR3 comprises 13 residues. CDR1 and CDR2 (germline): MGHDK, SYGVNS. In DNA form, the CDR3 reads TGTGCCAGCAGTGATCCCGGGGGGACTGAAGCTTTCTTT. This translates into CASSDPGGTEAFF.

The chain joins TRBV6-2 or TRBV6-3 to TRBJ1-5; possibly TRBD1 for D (5 bases). The CDR3 is made up of 13 amino acids. Germline V gene data show CDR1 as MNHEY and CDR2 as SVGEGT. Trimming removed 11 bases from V and 2 bases from J, with 13 bases in between. CDR3 sequence reads: CAVQDRGNQPQHF. CDR3 bases: TGTGCCGTACAAGACAGAGGCAATCAGCCCCAGCATTTT.

The chain has TRBV4-3 and TRBJ1-1, with 9 nucleotides matching TRBD1. The ends lost 1 base at V and 4 bases at J; junction bases unmatched: 7. Germline-derived CDR1 and CDR2 are LGHNA and YSLEER. CDR3 size: 16 residues. CDR3 nucleotides: TGCGCCAGCAGCCAAGGGGGACAGGGACGAAGCACTGAAGCTTTCTTT. As protein: CASSQGGQGRSTEAFF.

This clonotype came up many times. This chain joins TRBV12-3 or TRBV12-4 and TRBJ1-2; 9 bases agree with TRBD1. This CDR3 is built from 19 residues. J lost 2 bases, V lost 1 base, and 14 bases had no gene match. The CDR3 DNA sequence: TGTGCCAGCAGTTTAGAGTCCTTCGACAGGGGGTGGAGAAACTATGGCTACACCTTC. Protein product: CASSLESFDRGWRNYGYTF.

The CDR3 sequence: CASSLDFATQRFGYTF. The CDR3 DNA reads TGTGCCAGCAGCTTAGATTTCGCGACCCAAAGGTTCGGCTACACCTTC. The genes are TRBV11-2 and TRBJ1-2; D gene unclear. This CDR3 contains 16 residues. The V end lost 0 bases, the J end lost 8 bases, and 19 bases lay between the germline ends. In germline, CDR1 is SGHAT, CDR2 FQNNGV.

The CDR3 loop reads CASSFSQLSPLHF. CDR3 DNA sequence: TGTGCCAGTAGTTTCTCACAGCTTTCACCCCTCCACTTT. The chain uses TRBV19 and TRBJ1-6; the D is unclear. Germline CDR1 is LNHDA and CDR2 is SQIVND (reference sequence). The CDR3 loop spans 13 amino acids. The V end was cut by 5 bases, the J end by 9 bases, with 11 bases between.

The genes are TRBV6-2 or TRBV6-3 and TRBJ2-2; D gene uncertain. CDR1 and CDR2 from the germline V gene are MNHEY and SVGEGT. CDR3 length equals 15 residues. Trimming took 2 bases from V and 2 from J, leaving 9 bases between them. CDR3 loop: CASSYVSDNTGELFF. The DNA for the CDR3 is TGTGCCAGCAGTTACGTTTCAGATAACACCGGGGAGCTGTTTTTT.

The chain recombines TRBV24-1 with TRBJ2-5, with TRBD2 matching 11 bases. This CDR3 is built from 16 residues. Germline trimming cut 6 bases from V and 5 bases from J; bases unmatched to any gene: 10. CDR1 and CDR2 (germline): KGHDR, SFDVKD. The CDR3 sequence: CATSPGLAGTSETQYF. In DNA, the CDR3 is TGTGCCACCAGTCCCGGACTAGCGGGTACCTCGGAGACCCAGTACTTC.

This clonotype was seen at least ten times. This chain connects TRBV4-1 to TRBJ1-1; no firm D call. CDR3 size: 16 residues. Trimming removed 1 base from V and 0 bases from J, with 12 bases in between. Germline CDR1 is MGHRA and CDR2 is YSYEKL. The CDR3 sequence: CASSQVENRLNTEAFF. As DNA, the CDR3 is TGCGCCAGCAGCCAAGTGGAAAACAGATTGAACACTGAAGCTTTCTTT.

J is TRBJ2-5 and V is TRBV6-1; perhaps TRBD1 as D (6 bases). From germline, CDR1 is MNHNS and CDR2 SASEGT. The CDR3 is made up of 14 amino acids. The V gene lost 1 base and the J gene lost 5 bases, with 11 bases spanning the gap. The CDR3 sequence: CASSEGQGHETQYF. CDR3 bases: TGTGCCAGCAGTGAAGGTCAGGGACACGAGACCCAGTACTTC.

In its sample, this clonotype was seen many times. The V call is TRBV20-1, the J call TRBJ2-7; 7 bases agree with TRBD1. J lost 4 bases, V lost 0 bases, and 6 bases had no gene match. The germline CDR1 and CDR2 sequences are DFQATT and SNEGSKA (reference sequence). This CDR3 has 14 residues. The DNA for the CDR3 is TGCAGTGCTAGAGATAACAGGGGCCGGTACGAGCAGTACTTC. It codes for CSARDNRGRYEQYF.